Listed here is a single TCR beta chain. Here immunoSEQ multiplex PCR was the method, and the copy in TCRdb shows in-frame clones only, minus some. The repertoire holds roughly 110,000 clones, with 92% as singletons. The data are from a study of T cell changes during pregnancy in multiple sclerosis. This CDR3 is built from 13 residues. Germline CDR1 reads LGHNA; CDR2 reads YSLEER. The V end was cut by 0 bases, the J end by 8 bases, with 10 bases between. This sequence was found in a female donor in good health, enrolled as a control in a pregnancy study. The V gene is TRBV4-3, the J gene TRBJ1-2; D not certain. Here the sequenced sample was peripheral blood, taken in the third trimester of pregnancy. Here the CDR3 reads CASSQDAGEGYTF. The DNA for the CDR3 is TGCGCCAGCAGCCAAGATGCCGGGGAGGGCTACACCTTC.